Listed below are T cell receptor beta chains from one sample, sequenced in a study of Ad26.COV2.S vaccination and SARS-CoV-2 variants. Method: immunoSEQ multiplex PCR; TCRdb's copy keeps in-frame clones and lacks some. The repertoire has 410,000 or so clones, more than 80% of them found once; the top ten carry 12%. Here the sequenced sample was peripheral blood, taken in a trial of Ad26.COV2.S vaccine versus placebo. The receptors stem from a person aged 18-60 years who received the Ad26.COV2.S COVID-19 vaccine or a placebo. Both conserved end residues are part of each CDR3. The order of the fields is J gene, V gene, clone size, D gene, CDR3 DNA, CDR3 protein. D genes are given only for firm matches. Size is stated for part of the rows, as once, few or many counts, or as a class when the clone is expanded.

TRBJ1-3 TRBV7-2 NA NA TGTGCCAGCAGCTTTCGGGGGATGGCAGAGGGAAACACCATATATTTT CASSFRGMAEGNTIYF
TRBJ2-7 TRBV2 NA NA TGTGCCAGCAGTACCGGGACAATTCCCTACGAGCAGTACTTC CASSTGTIPYEQYF
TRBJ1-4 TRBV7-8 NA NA TGTGCCAGCAGCTTAGGGAGCGGGTATGGCACTAATGAAAAACTGTTTTTT CASSLGSGYGTNEKLFF
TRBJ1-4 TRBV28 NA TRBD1 TGTGCCAGCAGTCGTGGGACAGGGACTAATGAAAAACTGTTTTTT CASSRGTGTNEKLFF
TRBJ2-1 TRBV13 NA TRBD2 TGTGCCAGCAGCTTATCGCTAGCGGTAAATGAGCAGTTCTTC CASSLSLAVNEQFF
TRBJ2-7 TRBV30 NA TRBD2 TGTGCCTGGAGTGTTTTAGCGGGAGGGTCGGAACAGTACTTC CAWSVLAGGSEQYF
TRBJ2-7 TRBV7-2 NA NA TGTGCCAGCAGCTTAGCGTCCCTCGAGCAGTACTTC CASSLASLEQYF
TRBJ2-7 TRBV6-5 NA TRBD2 TGTGCCAGCAAAGACGAACTAGCGGGCCCCTACGAGCAGTACTTC CASKDELAGPYEQYF
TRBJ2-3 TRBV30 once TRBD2 TGTGCCTGGAGTCGAGGTCTTGCGGGAGGGCCCCTGGGAGGGACAGATACGCAGTATTTT CAWSRGLAGGPLGGTDTQYF
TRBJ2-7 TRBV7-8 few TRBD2 TGTGCCAGCAGCATCCCTCCGGGACTAAAATACGAGCAGTACTTC CASSIPPGLKYEQYF
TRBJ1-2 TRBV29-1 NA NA TGCAGCGTCAGGGGAGTAGGGTATGGCTACACCTTC CSVRGVGYGYTF
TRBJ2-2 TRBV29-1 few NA TGCAGCGTTGAGGCTTTCGGGGAGCTGTTTTTT CSVEAFGELFF
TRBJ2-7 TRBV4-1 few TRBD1 TGCGCCAGCAGCCAAACTACGACAGGGGCCTACGAGCAGTACTTC CASSQTTTGAYEQYF
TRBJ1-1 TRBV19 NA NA TGTGCCAGTAGTATATTGGCCGGGAACACTGAAGCTTTCTTT CASSILAGNTEAFF
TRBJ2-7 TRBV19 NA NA TGTGCCAGTAGTATATCCCTAGGGGGGGCCTCCTACGAGCAGTACTTC CASSISLGGASYEQYF
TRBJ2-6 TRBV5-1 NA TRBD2 TGCGCCAGCAGCCCAACTAGCGGGGTGGGCTCTGGGGCCAACGTCCTGACTTTC CASSPTSGVGSGANVLTF
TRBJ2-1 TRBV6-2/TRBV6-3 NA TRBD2 TGTGCCAGCAGTCAAGTTCCCGGGACTAGCCGGGCTGAGCAGTTCTTC CASSQVPGTSRAEQFF
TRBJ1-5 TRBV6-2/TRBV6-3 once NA TGTGCCAGCAGCCATAGACCCAATCAGCCCCAGCATTTT CASSHRPNQPQHF
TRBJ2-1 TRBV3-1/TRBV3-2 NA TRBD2 TGTGCCAGCAGCCAAGATCTGGCTAGCGGGAGGCTGAGCTCCTACAATGAGCAGTTCTTC CASSQDLASGRLSSYNEQFF
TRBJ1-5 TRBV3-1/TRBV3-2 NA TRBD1 TGTGCCAGCAGCCTGACAGGGGGGGGTCAGCCCCAGCATTTT CASSLTGGGQPQHF
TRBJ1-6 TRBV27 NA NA TGTGCCAGCAGACACCAACGGAGTCCGGATTCACCCCTCCACTTT CASRHQRSPDSPLHF
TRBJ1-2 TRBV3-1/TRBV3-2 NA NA TGTGCCAGCAGCCAAGATCAGACACAGGGTCGTTCTGGCTACACCTTC CASSQDQTQGRSGYTF
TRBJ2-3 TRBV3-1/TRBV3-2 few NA TGTGCCAGCAGCCAAGATCGGGCTAGCACAGATACGCAGTATTTT CASSQDRASTDTQYF